This TCR beta chain was identified in a study of blood T cell repertoires in COVID-19. Study-level information: The United States, Italy and Spain provided the acute and convalescent COVID-19 samples. T cells, B-cell-depleted T cells, or PBMCs provided the cDNA or gDNA that served as material.

As processed by the authors: Cell counts per sample came from amplifying reference gene primers. Profiling relied on immunoSEQ multiplex PCR, and the TCRdb table lists in-frame clones only, not all of them. V, J and clone size reflect that table, while D and trimming were determined from the DNA. Here the sample spans some 150,000 clones, about nine tenths being singletons. Germline CDR1 reads SGHVS; CDR2 reads FNYEAQ. Trimming stripped 5 bases from V and 0 bases from J, with 14 bases between. The CDR3 has 16 amino acids. Sample: peripheral blood. This chain uses TRBV7-6 with TRBJ2-1, with D possibly TRBD1 on 7 matching bases. This sequence originates from a woman aged 55 to 70 with active or convalescent COVID-19. CDR3 sequence (DNA): TGTGCCAGCAGCGCGGCAGGGGGGAGCTCCTACAATGAGCAGTTCTTC. It codes for CASSAAGGSSYNEQFF.